The 3 T cell receptor beta chains presented below share a single source sample, sequenced in a study of human T cells and chemical hapten exposure. The time point here: patch test 1, 2 weeks after DPC sensitization. The sample's treatment: therapeutic diphenylcyclopropenone sensitization with weekly scalp DPC. TCRdb passed the RACE reads through MiXCR, listing each CDR3 protein once. This table has about 380,000 distinct CDR3 sequences, nearly 5% appearing once. This material consisted of whole blood, taken in connection with sensitization to the hapten diphenylcyclopropenone (DPC). All receptors derive from a woman between 50 and 59 years old with alopecia areata. Some clones in this sample may be carry-over from other donors' samples.

The genes are TRBV6-6 and TRBJ2-7, with TRBD1 as a possible D gene (6 bases). CDR1 is MNHNY, CDR2 SVGAGI, per germline (reference sequence). V lost 7 bases, J lost 6 bases, and 10 bases lay in between. CDR3 size: 11 residues. The CDR3 sequence: CASTWGREQYF. The CDR3, as DNA: TGTGCCAGCACCTGGGGGCGCGAGCAGTACTTC.

The chain joins TRBV7-9 to TRBJ2-1; D unclear. Germline lookup yields CDR1 SEHNR and CDR2 FQNEAQ (reference sequence). V gave up 4 bases and J gave up 2 bases, with 3 bases separating them. This CDR3 region has 12 residues. CDR3 protein: CASSWAYNEQFF. The CDR3 region has the DNA TGTGCCAGCAGCTGGGCCTACAATGAGCAGTTCTTC.

In this sample, this clonotype turned up a few times. The V gene is TRBV27, the J gene TRBJ1-5; 10 nucleotides agree with TRBD1. Per the germline V gene, CDR1 is MNHEY and CDR2 is SMNVEV (reference sequence). V was pared by 5 bases and J by 7 bases, with 20 bases of the junction left unmatched. The CDR3 length is 19 residues. The CDR3 here is CASSPMTGTGEVLGQPQHF. The CDR3 region has the DNA TGTGCCAGCAGTCCCATGACCGGGACAGGGGAAGTTTTGGGCCAGCCCCAGCATTTT.